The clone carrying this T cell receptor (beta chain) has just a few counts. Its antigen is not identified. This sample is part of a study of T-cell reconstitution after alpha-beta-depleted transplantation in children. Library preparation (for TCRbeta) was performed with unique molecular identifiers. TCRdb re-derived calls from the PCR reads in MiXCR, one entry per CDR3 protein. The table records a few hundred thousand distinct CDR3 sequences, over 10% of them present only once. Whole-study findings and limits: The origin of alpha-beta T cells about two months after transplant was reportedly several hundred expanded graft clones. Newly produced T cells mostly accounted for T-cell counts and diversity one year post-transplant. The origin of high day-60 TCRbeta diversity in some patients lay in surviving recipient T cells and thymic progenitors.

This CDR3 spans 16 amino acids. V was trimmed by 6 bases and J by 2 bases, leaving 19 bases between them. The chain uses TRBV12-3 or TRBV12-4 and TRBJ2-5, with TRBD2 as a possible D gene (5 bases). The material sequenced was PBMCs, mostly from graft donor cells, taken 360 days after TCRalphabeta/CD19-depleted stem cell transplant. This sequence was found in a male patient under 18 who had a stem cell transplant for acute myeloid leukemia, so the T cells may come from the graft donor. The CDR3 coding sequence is TGTGCCAGCAGACGAACCCCCCGGACTGTTCAAGAGACCCAGTACTTC. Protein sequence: CASRRTPRTVQETQYF.